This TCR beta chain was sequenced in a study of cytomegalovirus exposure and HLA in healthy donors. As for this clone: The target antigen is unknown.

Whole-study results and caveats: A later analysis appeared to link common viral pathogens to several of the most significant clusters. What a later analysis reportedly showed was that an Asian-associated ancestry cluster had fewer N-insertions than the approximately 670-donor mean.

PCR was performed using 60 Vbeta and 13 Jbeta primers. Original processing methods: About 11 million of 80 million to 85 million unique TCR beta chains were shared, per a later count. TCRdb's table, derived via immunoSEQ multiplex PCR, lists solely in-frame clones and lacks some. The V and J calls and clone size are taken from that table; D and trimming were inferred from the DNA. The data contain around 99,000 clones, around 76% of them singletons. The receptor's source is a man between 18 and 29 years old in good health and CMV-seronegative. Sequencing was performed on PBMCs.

DNA of the CDR3: TGTGCCAGCAGCAAGCCTTTGGGACAGGATATTTCACCCCTCCACTTT. This codes for CASSKPLGQDISPLHF. The chain employs TRBV2 and TRBJ1-6, with TRBD1 identical over 8 bases. CDR1 is SNHLY and CDR2 is FYNNEI in the germline V gene. The length of the CDR3 is 16 residues. The V segment lost 6 bases and the J segment 9 bases; nucleotides outside the gene matches: 13.